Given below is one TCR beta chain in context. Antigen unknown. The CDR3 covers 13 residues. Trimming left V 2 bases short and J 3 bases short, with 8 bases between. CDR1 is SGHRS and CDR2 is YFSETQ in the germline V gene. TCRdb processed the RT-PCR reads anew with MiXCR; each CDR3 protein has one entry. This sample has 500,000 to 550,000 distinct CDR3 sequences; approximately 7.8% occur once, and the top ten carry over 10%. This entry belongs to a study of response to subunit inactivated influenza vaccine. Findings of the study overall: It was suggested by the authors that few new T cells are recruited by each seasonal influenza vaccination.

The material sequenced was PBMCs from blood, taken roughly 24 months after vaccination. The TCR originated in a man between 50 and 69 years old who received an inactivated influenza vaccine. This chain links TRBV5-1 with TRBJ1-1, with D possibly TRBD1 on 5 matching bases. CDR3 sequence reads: CASSFLGDTEAFF. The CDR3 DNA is TGCGCCAGCAGCTTCTTGGGGGACACTGAAGCTTTCTTT.